Shown below are 13 T cell receptor beta chains from a single sample sequenced in a study of identical twins (dated by TCRdb to the mid-2010s). Library construction relied on 5' RACE. Reads for this sample came from an Illumina HiSeq 2000. TCRdb trimmed public reads at Q25 via fastp, called clones via MiXCR and kept in-frame beta chains. Each entry merges the rows of one CDR3 protein and shows their most common DNA and genes. This sample lists some 1,700,000 distinct CDR3 sequences; roughly a third were detected once. 0.25% to 0.3% of the sample lies in the top ten. Sequenced: cord blood. The origin of the receptors is a newborn girl in good health.

The DNA for the CDR3 is TGTGCCAGCAGCTTAGGCCCGGGACAGGGGGTTCCTTATAATTCACCCCTCCACTTT. It is translated as CASSLGPGQGVPYNSPLHF. The chain uses TRBV13 and TRBJ1-6; 11 bases line up with TRBD1. Trimming at V came to 0 bases and at J to 4 bases, leaving 8 bases not matched to a gene. The CDR3 has 19 amino acids. The V gene's germline CDR1 is PRHDT and CDR2 FYEKMQ (reference sequence).

The CDR3 coding sequence is TGTGCCAGCAGCCCGCGCCGACGCAGGGATGGCGGAAACACCATATATTTT. Its protein product is CASSPRRRRDGGNTIYF. V usage is TRBV9 and J usage is TRBJ1-3; possible D gene TRBD1, 5 bases. This CDR3 is 17 amino acids long. Germline V gives CDR1 SGDLS, CDR2 YYNGEE. V lost 4 bases to trimming and J lost 4 bases, with 21 bases between them. Full variable domain (outside the CDR3, taken from reference TRBV9 and TRBJ1-3): DSGVTQTPKHLITATGQRVTLRCSPRSGDLSVYWYQQSLDQGLQFLIQYYNGEERAKGNILERFSAQQFPDLHSELNLSSLELGDSALYFCASSPRRRRDGGNTIYFGEGSWLTVV.

This clonotype showed up just once. The CDR3 region has the DNA TGTGCCAGCAGCTTATACTCATCTAGCGGGGGCTCTCACAATGAGCAGTACTTC. Residues: CASSLYSSSGGSHNEQYF. The chain uses TRBV7-9 and TRBJ2-5; 10 positions agree with TRBD2. This CDR3 has 18 residues. Germline values: CDR1 SEHNR, CDR2 FQNEAQ (reference sequence). With 2 bases clipped from V and 11 bases from J, the junction kept 20 bases outside the gene matches.

This chain connects TRBV20-1 to TRBJ2-7, with D perhaps matching TRBD2 (6 bases). The CDR3 is 13 amino acids. V was pared by 4 bases and J by 4 bases, with 14 bases between. Looked up from germline, CDR1 is DFQATT and CDR2 is SNEGSKA (reference sequence). The CDR3 bases are TGCAGTGCTATAAGGGGAGGCGTTTACGAGCAGTACTTC. Protein sequence: CSAIRGGVYEQYF.

J is TRBJ2-7 and V is TRBV5-1; the match to TRBD2 covers 7 bases. CDR3 length equals 15 residues. Trimming took 3 bases from V and 0 from J; bases not matched to a gene: 6. Germline assignment: CDR1 SGHRS and CDR2 YFSETQ. In DNA form, the CDR3 reads TGCGCCAGCAGCTCCCGGGGGGTGAGCTCCTACGAGCAGTACTTC. It yields the protein CASSSRGVSSYEQYF.

This chain uses TRBV3-1 with TRBJ2-3; D may be TRBD2 (6 bases). The germline V and J ends were trimmed by 1 base and 3 bases, with 11 bases remaining between them. The CDR3 is made up of 15 amino acids. Germline CDR1 is LGHDT and CDR2 is YNNKEL (reference sequence). The CDR3 nucleotides read TGTGCCAGCAGCCAAGGACTAGTGGAAACAGATACGCAGTATTTT. Protein product: CASSQGLVETDTQYF.

The CDR3 DNA reads TGCGCCAGCAGTGAGTCGGCGGCAGGGTGGGGCAATCAGCCCCAGCATTTT. The encoded protein is CASSESAAGWGNQPQHF. This rearrangement joins TRBV10-2 to TRBJ1-5; maybe TRBD1 (5 bases). The CDR3 is 17 amino acids. The germline CDR1 and CDR2 sequences are WSHSY and SAAADI. Trimming removed 0 bases from V and 2 bases from J, with 14 bases in between.

The chain couples TRBV3-1 to TRBJ2-7; D gene uncertain. Germline V CDR1 and CDR2: LGHDT, YNNKEL (reference sequence). V lost 1 base to trimming and J lost 1 base, with 11 bases between them. This CDR3 has 15 residues. CDR3 DNA sequence: TGTGCCAGCAGCCAAGGGGTTTACCTTTCCTACGAGCAGTACTTC. It encodes CASSQGVYLSYEQYF.

V usage is TRBV6-5 and J usage is TRBJ2-1; 10 bases match TRBD2. The junction had 3 bases not matched to a gene; V was cut back by 2 bases and J by 2 bases. Germline V CDR1 and CDR2: MNHEY, SVGAGI. This CDR3 is built from 16 residues. The CDR3 region is CASSYQAGGPYNEQFF. CDR3 bases: TGTGCCAGCAGTTACCAAGCGGGAGGGCCCTACAATGAGCAGTTCTTC.

The J gene is TRBJ2-1, the V gene TRBV4-2; D is undetermined. Germline CDR1 and CDR2: LGHNA and YNFKEQ. CDR3 length equals 14 residues. Trimming shortened V by 1 base and J by 2 bases, and 6 bases separated the two germline ends. CDR3 region: CASSQGKTYNEQFF. The CDR3 DNA reads as TGTGCCAGCAGCCAAGGAAAGACCTACAATGAGCAGTTCTTC.

CDR3 sequence: CASSLEGTGDGGEQFF. Here the CDR3 DNA reads TGTGCCAGCAGCTTGGAGGGGACAGGGGACGGAGGTGAGCAGTTCTTC. This chain joins TRBV5-8 and TRBJ2-1; 10 positions agree with TRBD1. From germline, CDR1 is SGHTS and CDR2 YDEGEE. This CDR3 region has 16 residues. The V and J ends lost 0 bases and 9 bases, in that order; junction bases with no gene match: 9.

The rearrangement uses TRBV6-5 and TRBJ2-5; 8 bases are shared with TRBD2. V dropped 0 bases and J dropped 4; count of bases not matched to a gene: 4. The germline V gene encodes CDR1 MNHEY and CDR2 SVGAGI. The CDR3 covers 15 residues. The CDR3 DNA follows: TGTGCCAGCAGTTACTCGTTAGCGGGGAGAGAGACCCAGTACTTC. This gives the protein CASSYSLAGRETQYF.

V and J are TRBV6-1 and TRBJ1-5, with 9 bases matching TRBD1. In germline, CDR1 is MNHNS, CDR2 SASEGT. The CDR3 contains 16 residues. The V and J ends lost 3 bases and 2 bases, in that order; junction bases with no gene match: 5. In DNA, the CDR3 is TGTGCCAGCAGTGAGATACAGGGGGCAGGCAATCAGCCCCAGCATTTT. Encoded protein: CASSEIQGAGNQPQHF.